There are a few counts of the clone carrying this T cell receptor beta chain. This entry comes from a study of T-cell reconstitution after alpha-beta-depleted transplantation in children. J was trimmed by 0 bases and V by 4 bases; bases with no gene match: 6. The CDR3 covers 16 residues. CDR1 and CDR2 (germline): ENHRY, SYGVKD. The authors prepared the TCRbeta library with unique molecular identifiers. TCRdb reprocessed the PCR reads via MiXCR and lists one record per CDR3 protein. In the table there are around 580,000 distinct CDR3 sequences, 20% to 25% of which are singletons. This TCR was recovered from a boy younger than two who had a stem cell transplant for acute myeloid leukemia, so the T cells may come from the graft donor. V is TRBV10-3 and J is TRBJ2-7, with 10 bases matching TRBD2. The starting material was PBMCs, mostly from graft donor cells, obtained 360 days after TCRalphabeta/CD19-depleted stem cell transplant. CDR3 region: CAISGGSGGTSYEQYF. The CDR3 DNA reads TGTGCCATCAGTGGTGGTAGCGGGGGGACCTCCTACGAGCAGTACTTC.